This T cell receptor (beta chain) is from a study of CD8+ T cells in alopecia areata. Overall study context: Oral tofacitinib, 5 to 10 mg twice daily, was given in an open-label trial.

Reverse transcribed after extraction, RNA yielded cDNA as the sequencing template. Assay: immunoSEQ multiplex PCR; the TCRdb copy retains only in-frame clones and omits some. Here the sample spans 20,000 or so clones, about 70% being singletons. Lesional scalp tissue (obtained by punch biopsy) and peripheral blood were collected from alopecia areata patients. Of note for this clone: Its antigen is not known.

Germline V lookup: CDR1 SGHDT, CDR2 YYEEEE. The CDR3 runs 14 residues. V shed 2 bases and J shed 2 bases, with 7 bases lying between them. General study results and limits: Normal skin's resident alphabeta T cells are also sequenced in scalp samples. In lesional scalp, particularly from alopecia totalis/universalis, clonality was higher than in normal scalp. Possibly because of HLA-related factors, TCR sharing was less clear across patients than in mice.

The specimen was skin, collected at week 0. The chain carries TRBV5-6 and TRBJ2-2; D call uncertain. The receptor was derived from a human donor with alopecia areata. CDR3 sequence reads: CASSFGPNTGELFF. The CDR3 DNA reads as TGTGCCAGCAGCTTCGGGCCTAACACCGGGGAGCTGTTTTTT.